A selection of T cell receptor beta chains follows, all from one sample in a study of T-cell reconstitution after alpha-beta-depleted transplantation in children. TCRdb reprocessed the PCR reads with MiXCR, giving one entry per CDR3 protein. The sample records around 480,000 distinct CDR3 sequences, about 33% being singletons. This material consisted of PBMCs from the stem cell graft donor, taken from the stem cell graft. The receptor set was obtained from a human donor who donated a stem cell graft to a child with aplastic anemia. Each CDR3 is given with its conserved first and last residue. A D gene is named only where the DNA matches it firmly. Size is omitted from some rows. Given values are once, few, many or a class for expanded clones.

J | size | V | D | length | DNA | CDR3
TRBJ2-2 | - | TRBV28 | - | 14 | TGTGCCAGCAGTTTAGGGCAGAGCTACGGGGAGCTGTTTTTT | CASSLGQSYGELFF
TRBJ2-6 | few | TRBV20-1 | - | 15 | TGCAGTGCTCCGAGAGGGGGCTCTGGGGCCAACGTCCTGACTTTC | CSAPRGGSGANVLTF
TRBJ2-2 | many | TRBV29-1 | TRBD1 | 13 | TGCAGCGTCAGGGGACAGCGGACCGGGGAGCTGTTTTTT | CSVRGQRTGELFF
TRBJ1-1 | - | TRBV30 | TRBD1 | 14 | TGTGCCTGGACAAGGGACAGGGATGGCACTGAAGCTTTCTTT | CAWTRDRDGTEAFF
TRBJ2-2 | - | TRBV6-2/TRBV6-3 | - | 14 | TGTGCCAGCATTGAGGGAGTTTATACCGGGGAGCTGTTTTTT | CASIEGVYTGELFF
TRBJ2-1 | - | TRBV5-5 | TRBD2 | 16 | TGTGCCAGCAGCTTGGTAGCGGGCGGTTACTACAATGAGCAGTTCTTC | CASSLVAGGYYNEQFF
TRBJ2-3 | once | TRBV7-9 | - | 14 | TGTGCCAGCAGCTTAGCCAGGGCCCCAGATACGCAGTATTTT | CASSLARAPDTQYF
TRBJ1-1 | - | TRBV29-1 | - | 14 | TGCAGCGTTGTGGACAGTAACATGAACACTGAAGCTTTCTTT | CSVVDSNMNTEAFF
TRBJ2-3 | few | TRBV29-1 | TRBD2 | 15 | TGCAGCGCAAAACCGGGACTAGCGCAGGCAGATACGCAGTATTTT | CSAKPGLAQADTQYF
TRBJ2-7 | - | TRBV20-1 | - | 13 | TGCAGCGGGACGTATTCAACCTTCTACGAGCAGTACTTC | CSGTYSTFYEQYF
TRBJ2-1 | few | TRBV12-3/TRBV12-4 | TRBD1 | 15 | TGTGCCAGCAAAACCGGGACAGGGGGCAACAATGAGCAGTTCTTC | CASKTGTGGNNEQFF
TRBJ2-2 | - | TRBV20-1 | TRBD2 | 16 | TGCAGTGCTAGACCCTGGGGGAGGGCGGACACCGGGGAGCTGTTTTTT | CSARPWGRADTGELFF
TRBJ2-3 | - | TRBV11-2 | - | 19 | TGTGCCAGCAGCTTAGTGTTGCGAGGGCCAAGGGTGATAGCAGATACGCAGTATTTT | CASSLVLRGPRVIADTQYF
TRBJ2-3 | few | TRBV3-1 | - | 12 | TGTGCCAGCAGCCGGGTTTCAGATACGCAGTATTTT | CASSRVSDTQYF
TRBJ1-1 | - | TRBV18 | - | 15 | TGTGCCAGCTCACCAGACAGGACAATGAACACTGAAGCTTTCTTT | CASSPDRTMNTEAFF